The 23 T cell receptor beta chains given below trace back to one sample, sequenced in a study of T cells expressing NK-cell markers. TCRdb re-called the 5' RACE reads and catalogs CDR3 proteins one per entry, DNA excluded. This repertoire comprises 150,000 to 200,000 distinct CDR3 sequences; its ten largest clones make up 20%. Sequencing input: blood T cells: a sorted CD56 or NKG2C T cell subset, CD4+ or CD8+ T cells, or bulk PBMC T cells (not recorded which). The source of these receptors is a man aged 18-69 years in good health.

This chain uses TRBV5-1 with TRBJ1-1; the D call of TRBD1 rests on TCRdb alone, since no DNA is present to check it. Germline CDR1 is SGHRS and CDR2 is YFSETQ. CDR3 size: 16 residues. This chain's CDR3 is CASSWGRGVFDTEAFF.

This chain uses TRBV28 with TRBJ2-5; as DNA is missing, the TRBD1 call by TCRdb cannot be tested. Germline loops: CDR1 MDHEN, CDR2 SYDVKM. CDR3 size: 14 residues. CDR3 in amino acids: CASSLAGAVETQYF.

The gene calls are TRBV2 and TRBJ2-1; the TRBD1 assignment by TCRdb is unverifiable without DNA. The CDR3 length is 17 residues. CDR1 SNHLY and CDR2 FYNNEI come from the germline V gene. The CDR3 loop is CASSETLTGRGYNEQFF.

The chain carries TRBV9 and TRBJ1-1; TCRdb's D call, TRBD1, is unchecked because there is no DNA. This CDR3 contains 19 residues. CDR1 and CDR2 from the germline V gene are SGDLS and YYNGEE. CDR3: CASSVALSAGDSMNTEAFF.

CDR3 region: CAPRQRGEQFF. This chain connects TRBV10-3 to TRBJ2-1; TCRdb's D call of TRBD1 is untestable without DNA. The CDR3 has 11 residues. Looked up from germline, CDR1 is ENHRY and CDR2 is SYGVKD.

V is TRBV9 and J is TRBJ2-7; the D gene TCRdb calls, TRBD1, cannot be checked with no DNA. The CDR3 length is 13 residues. Germline V gene sequence: CDR1 SGDLS, CDR2 YYNGEE. The CDR3 loop reads CASSGGRGYEQYF.

The chain carries TRBV28 and TRBJ2-3. The CDR3 sequence is 14 residues long. CDR1 and CDR2 from the germline V gene are MDHEN and SYDVKM. CDR3 loop: CASSTWGSTDTQYF.

CDR3 region: CASSPYVTLTTGELFF. The chain uses TRBV27 and TRBJ2-2; with no DNA, the TCRdb D assignment of TRBD2 cannot be verified. The CDR3 covers 16 residues. Germline assignment: CDR1 MNHEY and CDR2 SMNVEV (reference sequence).

V is TRBV5-5 and J is TRBJ2-5; TCRdb calls TRBD1, which cannot be checked without DNA. This CDR3 contains 11 residues. CDR1 and CDR2 from the germline V gene are SGHKS and YYEKEE (reference sequence). Here the CDR3 reads CASGTGPYEYF.

The V gene is TRBV5-5, the J gene TRBJ2-7; the D call from TCRdb, TRBD1, cannot be confirmed without DNA. Germline V CDR1 and CDR2: SGHKS, YYEKEE (reference sequence). The CDR3 sequence is 14 residues long. This CDR3 is CASSRWDRVYEQYF.

The chain combines TRBV27 with TRBJ2-1; TCRdb outputs TRBD1, but without DNA this stays unchecked. Germline V gene lookup returns CDR1 MNHEY and CDR2 SMNVEV (reference sequence). The CDR3 is made up of 14 amino acids. CDR3 loop: CASSSINRGNEQFF.

This rearrangement joins TRBV13 to TRBJ2-3; TCRdb proposes TRBD2, but this gene call is untestable without DNA. The CDR3 contains 16 residues. Germline assignment: CDR1 PRHDT and CDR2 FYEKMQ (reference sequence). This chain's CDR3 is CASSLGRGERADTQYF.

The rearrangement links TRBV7-3 to TRBJ2-1; there is no DNA to check the TCRdb D call of TRBD1. CDR3 length: 15 amino acids. CDR1 and CDR2 from the germline V gene are SGHTA and FQGTGA. CDR3: CASSLDGGAFNEQFF.

The CDR3 is CASSLDRLDEAFF. The chain is built from TRBV7-8 and TRBJ1-1; TCRdb selects TRBD1, and the lack of DNA leaves this call unchecked. The CDR3 loop spans 13 amino acids. Germline CDR1 reads SGHVS; CDR2 reads FQNEAQ.

The CDR3 loop reads CASSLFSTDRWNEKLFF. The chain has TRBV7-9 and TRBJ1-4; TCRdb's assignment of TRBD1 cannot be checked, as there is no DNA. Germline V lookup: CDR1 SEHNR, CDR2 FQNEAQ (reference sequence). The CDR3 spans 17 residues.

CDR3 protein: CASSFSGLSSYNEQFF. The V and J genes are TRBV12-3 or TRBV12-4 and TRBJ2-1; TCRdb picks TRBD2, but there is no DNA to check that call. There are 16 residues in the CDR3.

The chain has TRBV24-1 and TRBJ2-3; checking the TCRdb D call of TRBD1 is not possible without DNA. The CDR3 loop spans 22 amino acids. Germline CDR1 KGHDR, CDR2 SFDVKD. CDR3 residues: CATSDWGTGSCCWLKSTDTQYF.

This chain joins TRBV27 and TRBJ1-5. CDR1 and CDR2 from the germline V gene are MNHEY and SMNVEV (reference sequence). The length of the CDR3 is 13 residues. The CDR3 loop is CASSLYSGQPQHF.

The gene calls are TRBV11-2 and TRBJ2-3; TCRdb lists TRBD1, though no DNA is available to test this call. The CDR3 length is 17 residues. Germline V CDR1 and CDR2: SGHAT, FQNNGV. CDR3 loop: CASSPHSAEGGTDTQYF.

The V and J genes are TRBV5-8 and TRBJ2-1; TCRdb's D call of TRBD2 is untestable without DNA. Germline CDR1 and CDR2: SGHTS and YDEGEE. This CDR3 has 11 residues. CDR3 region: CASSGGGEQFF. Looking up the rest from reference TRBV5-8 and TRBJ2-1 gives the full variable domain: EAGVTQSPTHLIKTRGQQATLRCSPISGHTSVYWYQQALGLGLQFLLWYDEGEERNRGNFPPRFSGRQFPNYSSELNVNALELEDSALYLCASSGGGEQFFGPGTRLTVL.

The chain recombines TRBV6-1 with TRBJ1-1; checking the TCRdb D call of TRBD1 is not possible without DNA. Germline loops: CDR1 MNHNS, CDR2 SASEGT. The CDR3 is made up of 15 amino acids. The CDR3 sequence is CASSPWRGENTEAFF.

The chain joins TRBV28 to TRBJ2-3. Germline V gene sequence: CDR1 MDHEN, CDR2 SYDVKM. The CDR3 contains 12 residues. CDR3 amino acids: CASSLDEDTQYF.

The V call is TRBV11-2, the J call TRBJ2-5; absent DNA, TCRdb's TRBD1 call cannot be checked. Per the germline V gene, CDR1 is SGHAT and CDR2 is FQNNGV. The CDR3 extends over 18 amino acids. The CDR3: CASSLGSSPGTGKKTQYF.